This T cell receptor beta chain was captured in a study of type 1 regulatory T cells. Study summary: This in vitro CD4 product, T-allo10, is enriched for Tr1 cells and alloantigen-specific.

TCRdb reanalysed the reads using MiXCR and keeps one entry per CDR3 protein. There are roughly 67,000 distinct CDR3 sequences in the sample; nearly 65% occur only once, and 7.6% lies in the top ten. Details on this clonotype: Its antigen is undetermined.

The graft donor-derived T-allo10 cells reportedly recognize host alloantigens, are anergic, and suppress alloantigen-specifically. CDR1 is MNHEY and CDR2 is SVGEGT in the germline V gene. The CDR3 totals 13 residues. Trimming took off 6 bases at V and 1 base at J, with 8 bases between the two ends. This sequence joins TRBV6-2 or TRBV6-3 and TRBJ2-3; D is uncertain. The sequence was obtained from a human donor in good health. The sequenced material came from cultured T cells, either the whole culture or a sorted T cell fraction (not recorded which). Specified subset: Tr1-enriched cell product generated in vitro against host alloantigens. Here the CDR3 DNA reads TGTGCCAGCAGAAACATAGGCACAGATACGCAGTATTTT. It translates to CASRNIGTDTQYF.